This T cell receptor beta chain was found in a study of STAT5B mutations in CD4+ large granular lymphocyte leukemia. Study-wide findings and caveats: TRBV06-family usage was enriched in top patient clones (8/27) versus controls (2/35).

Comments on this clone: The antigen remains unidentified.

Controls came from buffy coats of healthy blood donors. Germline V gene lookup returns CDR1 MNHEY and CDR2 SMNVEV (reference sequence). V dropped 8 bases and J dropped 6 bases, with 10 bases sitting between them. This CDR3 region has 12 residues. Sequencing used immunoSEQ multiplex PCR; TCRdb keeps in-frame clones, though not all of them. The sample yields about 46,000 clones, 65% to 85% seen once. Sequences were obtained from CD4+ T cells from blood buffy coats. The receptor was derived from a human donor in good health. V usage is TRBV27 and J usage is TRBJ2-2; D ambiguous. This CDR3 reads CASRREAGELFF. The CDR3 DNA sequence: TGTGCCAGCCGCCGAGAGGCCGGGGAGCTGTTTTTT.